This T cell receptor (beta chain) was identified in a study of blood T cell repertoires in COVID-19. Study details: Donors in the United States, Italy and Spain gave samples during acute or convalescent COVID-19. T cells, B-cell-depleted T cells, or PBMCs provided the cDNA or gDNA that served as material.

TCRdb keeps only in-frame clones here, not all; method: immunoSEQ multiplex PCR. This table holds fewer than 400,000 clones, about 87% found once. The CDR3 spans 12 residues. From germline, CDR1 is LNHDA and CDR2 SQIVND (reference sequence). Germline trimming cut 8 bases from V and 12 bases from J; bases unmatched to any gene: 12. The sequence was obtained from a human donor in a cohort sampled during active COVID-19. Sequencing was performed on peripheral blood. The gene calls are TRBV19 and TRBJ2-7; 8 bases fit TRBD2. CDR3 nucleotides: TGTGCCAGTGGCCGTAGCGGGGAGGTACGGTACTTC. It is translated as CASGRSGEVRYF.